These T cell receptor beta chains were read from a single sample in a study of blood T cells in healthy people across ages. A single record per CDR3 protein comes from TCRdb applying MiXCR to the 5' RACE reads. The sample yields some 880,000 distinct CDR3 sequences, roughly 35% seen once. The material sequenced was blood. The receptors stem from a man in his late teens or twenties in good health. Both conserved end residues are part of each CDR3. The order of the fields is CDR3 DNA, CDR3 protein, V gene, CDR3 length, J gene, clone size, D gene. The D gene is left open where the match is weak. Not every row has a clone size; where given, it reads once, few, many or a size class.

CDR3 DNA: TGTGCCAGCAGTTATGGACTAGCCCTCGAGCAGTACTTC
CDR3 protein: CASSYGLALEQYF
V gene: TRBV12-3/TRBV12-4
CDR3 length: 13
J gene: TRBJ2-7
clone size: many
D gene: TRBD2

CDR3 DNA: TGTGCCAGCAGTTACCCAGACATCCAAGAGACCCAGTACTTC
CDR3 protein: CASSYPDIQETQYF
V gene: TRBV6-2/TRBV6-3
CDR3 length: 14
J gene: TRBJ2-5
clone size: .
D gene: .

CDR3 DNA: TGCAGTGCTAGTCAGGCTATCACAGATACGCAGTATTTT
CDR3 protein: CSASQAITDTQYF
V gene: TRBV20-1
CDR3 length: 13
J gene: TRBJ2-3
clone size: .
D gene: .

CDR3 DNA: TGCGCCAGCAGCCCAGGTACAGGGCCCACAGATACGCAGTATTTT
CDR3 protein: CASSPGTGPTDTQYF
V gene: TRBV4-3
CDR3 length: 15
J gene: TRBJ2-3
clone size: many
D gene: .

CDR3 DNA: TGTGCCAGCAGGCTTGGGGCAGACCCGAGCACAGATACGCAGTATTTT
CDR3 protein: CASRLGADPSTDTQYF
V gene: TRBV5-4
CDR3 length: 16
J gene: TRBJ2-3
clone size: .
D gene: .

CDR3 DNA: TGCGCCAGCAGCTTAGGGAATATTGACGGCTACACCTTC
CDR3 protein: CASSLGNIDGYTF
V gene: TRBV5-1
CDR3 length: 13
J gene: TRBJ1-2
clone size: .
D gene: .

CDR3 DNA: TGTGCCACCAGCAGATATCTGCAAGAGACCCAGTACTTC
CDR3 protein: CATSRYLQETQYF
V gene: TRBV15
CDR3 length: 13
J gene: TRBJ2-5
clone size: few
D gene: .

CDR3 DNA: TGCAGTGCTAGACTACCCTACGACAGGGCCACTGAAGCTTTCTTT
CDR3 protein: CSARLPYDRATEAFF
V gene: TRBV20-1
CDR3 length: 15
J gene: TRBJ1-1
clone size: few
D gene: TRBD1

CDR3 DNA: TGCAGTGCTTGGGGAGGACAGGGAGAATATGGCTACACCTTC
CDR3 protein: CSAWGGQGEYGYTF
V gene: TRBV20-1
CDR3 length: 14
J gene: TRBJ1-2
clone size: few
D gene: TRBD1

CDR3 DNA: TGCGCCAGCAGCCTGTGGGCGACTACGGGCACTGAAGCTTTCTTT
CDR3 protein: CASSLWATTGTEAFF
V gene: TRBV4-3
CDR3 length: 15
J gene: TRBJ1-1
clone size: many
D gene: .

CDR3 DNA: TGCGCCAGCAGCCAAGATTTGACAGGGCAAGAGACCCAGTACTTC
CDR3 protein: CASSQDLTGQETQYF
V gene: TRBV4-1
CDR3 length: 15
J gene: TRBJ2-5
clone size: many
D gene: TRBD1

CDR3 DNA: TGTGCCAGCAGTCACGGGAGTAATGAGCAGTTCTTC
CDR3 protein: CASSHGSNEQFF
V gene: TRBV7-2
CDR3 length: 12
J gene: TRBJ2-1
clone size: .
D gene: .

CDR3 DNA: TGCGCCAGCAGCCAAGGCAGGGGGACAGGGGACGCAGGTTCCTACGAGCAGTACTTC
CDR3 protein: CASSQGRGTGDAGSYEQYF
V gene: TRBV4-3
CDR3 length: 19
J gene: TRBJ2-7
clone size: many
D gene: TRBD1

CDR3 DNA: TGCGCCAGCAGTCCCCAAACCCGGGATCCTGTCAATGAGCAGTTCTTC
CDR3 protein: CASSPQTRDPVNEQFF
V gene: TRBV4-3
CDR3 length: 16
J gene: TRBJ2-1
clone size: .
D gene: .

CDR3 DNA: TGTGCCAGCAGCCACTTGACAGGGTCCGGCTACACCTTC
CDR3 protein: CASSHLTGSGYTF
V gene: TRBV7-2
CDR3 length: 13
J gene: TRBJ1-2
clone size: .
D gene: TRBD1

CDR3 DNA: TGTGCCAACAGTGAAGGGACTAGCAGAAACACAGATACGCAGTATTTT
CDR3 protein: CANSEGTSRNTDTQYF
V gene: TRBV2
CDR3 length: 16
J gene: TRBJ2-3
clone size: .
D gene: TRBD2

CDR3 DNA: TGCAGTGCCCCAGACGGCTCGGGCACTGAAGCTTTCTTT
CDR3 protein: CSAPDGSGTEAFF
V gene: TRBV20-1
CDR3 length: 13
J gene: TRBJ1-1
clone size: .
D gene: .

CDR3 DNA: TGCGCCAGCAGCCAAGGGCAGGGGGCTTCACCCCTCCACTTT
CDR3 protein: CASSQGQGASPLHF
V gene: TRBV4-3
CDR3 length: 14
J gene: TRBJ1-6
clone size: .
D gene: TRBD1

CDR3 DNA: TGCAGTGCTAGAGATTCAGAGGGCGCAGTACTAACCGGGGAGCTGTTTTTT
CDR3 protein: CSARDSEGAVLTGELFF
V gene: TRBV20-1
CDR3 length: 17
J gene: TRBJ2-2
clone size: .
D gene: .

CDR3 DNA: TGCGCCAGCAGCCAAGGAGGAAGGGCAGGCGATGAAAAACTGTTTTTT
CDR3 protein: CASSQGGRAGDEKLFF
V gene: TRBV4-3
CDR3 length: 16
J gene: TRBJ1-4
clone size: few
D gene: .

CDR3 DNA: TGCGCCAGCAGCCTGGGTTCGGGACGGTACAATGAGCAGTTCTTC
CDR3 protein: CASSLGSGRYNEQFF
V gene: TRBV5-1
CDR3 length: 15
J gene: TRBJ2-1
clone size: few
D gene: .

CDR3 DNA: TGTGCCAGCAGTGACTTGTTTAGCAGTGATGAGCAGTTCTTC
CDR3 protein: CASSDLFSSDEQFF
V gene: TRBV6-1
CDR3 length: 14
J gene: TRBJ2-1
clone size: .
D gene: .

CDR3 DNA: TGTGCCAGCTCACCTGGTGCGGGGGATTCCTACGAGCAGTACTTC
CDR3 protein: CASSPGAGDSYEQYF
V gene: TRBV18
CDR3 length: 15
J gene: TRBJ2-7
clone size: .
D gene: TRBD2

CDR3 DNA: TGTGCCAGCAGTTTTCGTCAGGGTGGCGGCTACACCTTC
CDR3 protein: CASSFRQGGGYTF
V gene: TRBV12-3/TRBV12-4
CDR3 length: 13
J gene: TRBJ1-2
clone size: few
D gene: .

CDR3 DNA: TGTGCCAGTAGGGACGGACAGGGGCGCACAGATACGCAGTATTTT
CDR3 protein: CASRDGQGRTDTQYF
V gene: TRBV19
CDR3 length: 15
J gene: TRBJ2-3
clone size: few
D gene: TRBD1

CDR3 DNA: TGTGCCAGCAGCGCGCTGACAGGGGCGAACACCGGGGAGCTGTTTTTT
CDR3 protein: CASSALTGANTGELFF
V gene: TRBV9
CDR3 length: 16
J gene: TRBJ2-2
clone size: .
D gene: TRBD1

CDR3 DNA: TGTGCCAGCAGCTCCGACAGTGCCCAAGAGACCCAGTACTTC
CDR3 protein: CASSSDSAQETQYF
V gene: TRBV7-9
CDR3 length: 14
J gene: TRBJ2-5
clone size: .
D gene: .

CDR3 DNA: TGTGCCAGCAGCGTAGCCCAACAGGGGCAGACCCAGTACTTC
CDR3 protein: CASSVAQQGQTQYF
V gene: TRBV7-9
CDR3 length: 14
J gene: TRBJ2-5
clone size: many
D gene: TRBD1

CDR3 DNA: TGTGCCAGCAGCCACAACAAGGGACTAGCAACTTATTACGAGCAGTACTTC
CDR3 protein: CASSHNKGLATYYEQYF
V gene: TRBV3-1
CDR3 length: 17
J gene: TRBJ2-7
clone size: .
D gene: TRBD2

CDR3 DNA: TGCGCCAGCAGCCCGGGAGGCCCCGACTACGAGCAGTACTTC
CDR3 protein: CASSPGGPDYEQYF
V gene: TRBV5-1
CDR3 length: 14
J gene: TRBJ2-7
clone size: few
D gene: TRBD2

CDR3 DNA: TGTGCCAGCAGTTTAGCGGGGTTCGGGACACCCCTCCACTTT
CDR3 protein: CASSLAGFGTPLHF
V gene: TRBV27
CDR3 length: 14
J gene: TRBJ1-6
clone size: .
D gene: .

CDR3 DNA: TGTGCCAGCAGTGGACACAACTACAATGAGCAGTACTTC
CDR3 protein: CASSGHNYNEQYF
V gene: TRBV25-1
CDR3 length: 13
J gene: TRBJ2-7
clone size: .
D gene: .

CDR3 DNA: TGCGCCAGCAGCCAAGAGGGCTTAGGGGGGGATACGCAGTATTTT
CDR3 protein: CASSQEGLGGDTQYF
V gene: TRBV4-3
CDR3 length: 15
J gene: TRBJ2-3
clone size: .
D gene: .

CDR3 DNA: TGTGCCAGCAGCTTAGCGAGTGGCAATGAGCAGTTCTTC
CDR3 protein: CASSLASGNEQFF
V gene: TRBV7-8
CDR3 length: 13
J gene: TRBJ2-1
clone size: many
D gene: .

CDR3 DNA: TGTGCCAGCAGTAAAAACGCCGGGCCCCGCACAGATACGCAGTATTTT
CDR3 protein: CASSKNAGPRTDTQYF
V gene: TRBV28
CDR3 length: 16
J gene: TRBJ2-3
clone size: few
D gene: .

CDR3 DNA: TGTGCCATTTCTAGCGGGGGGGCCGGATATGAGCAGTTCTTC
CDR3 protein: CAISSGGAGYEQFF
V gene: TRBV10-3
CDR3 length: 14
J gene: TRBJ2-1
clone size: few
D gene: TRBD2

CDR3 DNA: TGTGCCAGCAGCCCGAGGGAAAATTACAATGAGCAGTTCTTC
CDR3 protein: CASSPRENYNEQFF
V gene: TRBV11-3
CDR3 length: 14
J gene: TRBJ2-1
clone size: .
D gene: .

CDR3 DNA: TGCGCCAGCAGCTTGGAGGCAGGGGCGACTTCTGACTACACCTTC
CDR3 protein: CASSLEAGATSDYTF
V gene: TRBV5-1
CDR3 length: 15
J gene: TRBJ1-2
clone size: .
D gene: .

CDR3 DNA: TGTGCCAGCAGCCAAGAAGGGAGAGGGCGGTTCTTC
CDR3 protein: CASSQEGRGRFF
V gene: TRBV3-1
CDR3 length: 12
J gene: TRBJ2-1
clone size: .
D gene: .

CDR3 DNA: TGTGCCAGCAGCGTAGACCGGTTTGCGTATGGCTACACCTTC
CDR3 protein: CASSVDRFAYGYTF
V gene: TRBV9
CDR3 length: 14
J gene: TRBJ1-2
clone size: .
D gene: .

CDR3 DNA: TGCAGTGCTAGAGAAGGGAACACCGGGGAGCTGTTTTTT
CDR3 protein: CSAREGNTGELFF
V gene: TRBV20-1
CDR3 length: 13
J gene: TRBJ2-2
clone size: .
D gene: .

CDR3 DNA: TGCGCCAGCAGCCAACAAGATACGCAGTATTTT
CDR3 protein: CASSQQDTQYF
V gene: TRBV5-1
CDR3 length: 11
J gene: TRBJ2-3
clone size: .
D gene: .

CDR3 DNA: TGTGCCAGCAGCGAGTTTCAGGGGGGGACTGAAGCTTTCTTT
CDR3 protein: CASSEFQGGTEAFF
V gene: TRBV7-9
CDR3 length: 14
J gene: TRBJ1-1
clone size: few
D gene: TRBD1

CDR3 DNA: TGTGCCAGCTCACCAGAGGGACAGGGTGAAGATACGCAGTATTTT
CDR3 protein: CASSPEGQGEDTQYF
V gene: TRBV18
CDR3 length: 15
J gene: TRBJ2-3
clone size: .
D gene: TRBD1

CDR3 DNA: TGTGCCAGCGGCGAGGGACAGGGACATGAGCAGTTCTTC
CDR3 protein: CASGEGQGHEQFF
V gene: TRBV21-1
CDR3 length: 13
J gene: TRBJ2-1
clone size: once
D gene: .

CDR3 DNA: TGCGCCAGCGGTCGTTCCTCGGGCAGGAATACCTACGAGCAGTACTTC
CDR3 protein: CASGRSSGRNTYEQYF
V gene: TRBV5-1
CDR3 length: 16
J gene: TRBJ2-7
clone size: .
D gene: .

CDR3 DNA: TGTGCCAGCAGCTTAACGGGCACCCGCACAGATGCGCAGTATTTT
CDR3 protein: CASSLTGTRTDAQYF
V gene: TRBV7-3
CDR3 length: 15
J gene: TRBJ2-3
clone size: .
D gene: .

CDR3 DNA: TGCAGTGTATCCCGGGACACCCCTAACACTGAAGCTTTCTTT
CDR3 protein: CSVSRDTPNTEAFF
V gene: TRBV20-1
CDR3 length: 14
J gene: TRBJ1-1
clone size: few
D gene: .

CDR3 DNA: TGTGCCAGCAGCCAAGCGCGACTAGCTGGCTGTGAGCAGTTCTTC
CDR3 protein: CASSQARLAGCEQFF
V gene: TRBV14
CDR3 length: 15
J gene: TRBJ2-1
clone size: few
D gene: TRBD2

CDR3 DNA: TGCGCCAGCAGCCGGGGACTAGCGGGGGACCAAGAGACCCAGTACTTC
CDR3 protein: CASSRGLAGDQETQYF
V gene: TRBV4-3
CDR3 length: 16
J gene: TRBJ2-5
clone size: few
D gene: TRBD2

CDR3 DNA: TGCAGTGCTAGAGCCGGACCGTGGGTGACCTACGAGCAGTACTTC
CDR3 protein: CSARAGPWVTYEQYF
V gene: TRBV20-1
CDR3 length: 15
J gene: TRBJ2-7
clone size: .
D gene: .

CDR3 DNA: TGTGCCAGCAGCTTATACCAGATCGACAGCCGGGGAGACTACACCTTC
CDR3 protein: CASSLYQIDSRGDYTF
V gene: TRBV7-2
CDR3 length: 16
J gene: TRBJ1-2
clone size: .
D gene: .

CDR3 DNA: TGTGCCAGCAGTTTACCCTCCAGGAAAAATGAAGCTTTCTTT
CDR3 protein: CASSLPSRKNEAFF
V gene: TRBV6-5
CDR3 length: 14
J gene: TRBJ1-1
clone size: few
D gene: .

CDR3 DNA: TGTGCCAGCAGTTCGGGCCCCCGGACAGGGCTACAAGAGACCCAGTACTTC
CDR3 protein: CASSSGPRTGLQETQYF
V gene: TRBV12-3/TRBV12-4
CDR3 length: 17
J gene: TRBJ2-5
clone size: .
D gene: TRBD1

CDR3 DNA: TGTGCCAGCAGACCCTACGGAGGGGGGCGGTACAATCAGCCCCAGCATTTT
CDR3 protein: CASRPYGGGRYNQPQHF
V gene: TRBV27
CDR3 length: 17
J gene: TRBJ1-5
clone size: few
D gene: .

CDR3 DNA: TGTGCCAGCAGCAAGCGCCGGGACAGGGGGACAGATACGCAGTATTTT
CDR3 protein: CASSKRRDRGTDTQYF
V gene: TRBV12-3/TRBV12-4
CDR3 length: 16
J gene: TRBJ2-3
clone size: many
D gene: TRBD1

CDR3 DNA: TGTGCCAGCAGTGAAGGGGCTGGGAGAAAGACCCAGTACTTC
CDR3 protein: CASSEGAGRKTQYF
V gene: TRBV25-1
CDR3 length: 14
J gene: TRBJ2-5
clone size: .
D gene: .